A selection of T cell receptor beta chains follows, all from one sample in a study of CD8+CD57+ T cells in acquired aplastic anemia. Each CDR3 protein is one row after TCRdb ran MiXCR on the reads. This table has roughly 98,000 distinct CDR3 sequences, around 70% appearing once. The sample taken for sequencing was sorted CD4+, CD8+, or CD8+CD57+ T cells (not recorded which) from PBMCs. Receptors originate from a human donor with aplastic anemia. Both conserved end residues are part of each CDR3. Each record gives: D gene, V gene, CDR3 protein. The D gene is left open where the match is weak.

. TRBV20-1 CSASGSQLNTEAFF
. TRBV20-1 CSANPEGEGEVYEQYF
. TRBV11-2 CASSLVVHYEQYF
. TRBV20-1 CSARDGTGSSYNEQFF
TRBD2 TRBV29-1 CSVGRGASYNEQFF
. TRBV29-1 CSVGSTVYNEQFF
TRBD2 TRBV19 CASSIGLAGLNEQFF
. TRBV24-1 CATSEPGLSYNEQFF
TRBD2 TRBV24-1 CATSTVAGAGYNEQFF
TRBD2 TRBV24-1 CATSGAGGPQFF
. TRBV7-8 CASSLEDMGNQPQHF
. TRBV15 CATSRVDLSDEQFF
TRBD1 TRBV29-1 CSGDQTGGTEDFF
. TRBV12-3/TRBV12-4 CASSLVGAGIGSSRERGYGYTF
TRBD1 TRBV2 CASTQQGAGNTIYF
. TRBV19 CASSQQTYGYTF
. TRBV7-9 CASSPQGFGYGYTF
. TRBV20-1 CSARSGGGRNQPQHF
TRBD1 TRBV29-1 CSVNRDRGDNEQFF
TRBD2 TRBV20-1 CSARRAGGPKNEQYF
TRBD1 TRBV2 CATTGTANEKLFF
. TRBV19 CASKRGRNQPQHF